This T cell receptor beta chain was sequenced during a study of blood T cell repertoires in COVID-19. Study-level information: Researchers got acute and convalescent COVID-19 samples from the United States, Italy and Spain. From T cells, B-cell-depleted T cells, or PBMCs came the material, which was cDNA or gDNA.

In the original analysis: Reference gene primers were amplified, and this amplification served to estimate nucleated cell counts. The method was immunoSEQ multiplex PCR; TCRdb's version includes in-frame clones alone and lacks a portion of them. V, J and clone size derive from that table, while D and trimming were established from the DNA sequence. The repertoire consists of roughly 190,000 clones, with 84% occurring once and the leading ten covering 4.5% to 5.5%. The germline V gene has CDR1 WSHSY and CDR2 SAAADI. The J segment lost 1 base and the V segment lost 5 bases, leaving 15 bases of the junction unmatched. This CDR3 contains 18 residues.

The chain employs TRBV10-2 and TRBJ2-7, with 9 bases matching TRBD2. Sample: peripheral blood. The clonotype comes from a woman in her 70s with active or convalescent COVID-19. The DNA for the CDR3 is TGCGCCAGCAGTCGCGGGAGGGCCGAGTTCCTACGGTCCTACGAGCAGTACTTC. Amino acids: CASSRGRAEFLRSYEQYF.